One sample yielded the 28 T cell receptor beta chains listed below, sequenced in a study of blood T cell repertoires in COVID-19. Generated by immunoSEQ multiplex PCR, the TCRdb table keeps only in-frame clones and is missing some. The profile shows about 310,000 clones, approximately 90% of them singletons. The sample was PBMCs or T cells enriched from blood (not recorded which). The receptors here all came from a woman between 18 and 29 years old who had recovered from COVID-19.

The genes are TRBV19 and TRBJ1-5, with D perhaps matching TRBD1 (5 bases). The germline V gene encodes CDR1 LNHDA and CDR2 SQIVND (reference sequence). The CDR3 sequence is 15 residues long. V was clipped by 3 bases and J by 5 bases, with 14 bases between them. CDR3 DNA: TGTGCCAGTAGTATGACCGGGGGAGGATATCAGCCCCAGCATTTT. Residues: CASSMTGGGYQPQHF.

The gene calls are TRBV7-2 and TRBJ1-6, with 8 bases lining up with TRBD1. The germline CDR1 and CDR2 sequences are SGHTA and FQGNSA. The CDR3 is 16 amino acids. Germline trimming cut 5 bases from V and 9 bases from J; bases unmatched to any gene: 12. The CDR3 loop is CASSLLPTGASSPLHF. CDR3 in DNA: TGTGCCAGCAGCCTATTACCGACAGGGGCGAGTTCACCCCTCCACTTT.

The chain has TRBV7-8 and TRBJ2-1; TRBD2 is a possible D gene (6 bases). V lost 0 bases to trimming and J lost 6 bases, with 12 bases between them. The CDR3 sequence is 15 residues long. Germline V gene sequence: CDR1 SGHVS, CDR2 FQNEAQ. DNA for the CDR3: TGTGCCAGCAGCTTAGCTGCGGGGCGAGTCAATGAGCAGTTCTTC. It translates to CASSLAAGRVNEQFF.

This sequence joins TRBV7-9 and TRBJ2-5, with D perhaps TRBD1 (5 bases). The CDR3 runs 15 residues. The germline CDR1 and CDR2 sequences are SEHNR and FQNEAQ (reference sequence). With 1 base removed from V and 2 bases from J, the gap between germline ends came to 11 bases. The CDR3 protein is CASSLGGRTQETQYF. The CDR3 DNA reads as TGTGCCAGCAGCTTAGGTGGCAGGACACAAGAGACCCAGTACTTC.

The chain uses TRBV19 and TRBJ1-2, with a possible D match to TRBD1 (6 bases). Germline V gives CDR1 LNHDA, CDR2 SQIVND (reference sequence). V was cut by 5 bases and J by 1 base, with 14 bases left in between. The CDR3 spans 15 residues. The CDR3 nucleotides read TGTGCCAGTAGTCCAGAACAGGGCCTTAACTATGGCTACACCTTC. It codes for CASSPEQGLNYGYTF.

The CDR3, as DNA: TGTGCCAGCTCACCCCGGGACAGGGGAACTGAAGCTTTCTTT. Its protein is CASSPRDRGTEAFF. The V gene is TRBV18, the J gene TRBJ1-1; 10 bases are shared with TRBD1. The CDR3 loop spans 14 amino acids. The J segment lost 5 bases and the V segment lost 3 bases, leaving 3 bases of the junction unmatched. Per the germline V gene, CDR1 is KGHSH and CDR2 is LQKENI.

The V and J genes are TRBV7-9 and TRBJ2-3, with TRBD2 as a possible D gene (6 bases). Looked up from germline, CDR1 is SEHNR and CDR2 is FQNEAQ (reference sequence). CDR3 length: 15 amino acids. V shed 8 bases and J shed 0 bases, with 15 bases lying between them. CDR3 DNA sequence: TGTGCCAGCGGTTTAGCGGAGGTTAGCACAGATACGCAGTATTTT. This encodes CASGLAEVSTDTQYF.

The chain has TRBV2 and TRBJ1-1; 11 bases fit TRBD1. Germline-derived CDR1 and CDR2 are SNHLY and FYNNEI. V lost 9 bases and J lost 3; bases outside the gene matches: 9. The CDR3 has 15 residues. In nucleotides, the CDR3 is TGTGCCAGTTCGGGACAGGGGGTTGGTTACACTGAAGCTTTCTTT. Translating gives CASSGQGVGYTEAFF.

The chain uses TRBV6-2 or TRBV6-3 and TRBJ1-1; D is unresolved. Germline-derived CDR1 and CDR2 are MNHEY and SVGEGT. V gave up 5 bases and J gave up 2 bases, with 21 bases separating them. This CDR3 comprises 17 residues. The CDR3: CASSQPTGWESNTEAFF. As DNA, the CDR3 is TGTGCCAGCAGTCAGCCTACGGGGTGGGAGAGTAACACTGAAGCTTTCTTT.

The CDR3 sequence: CASSSVGVLNTEAFF. The CDR3 coding sequence is TGTGCCAGCAGTTCCGTAGGGGTTTTAAACACTGAAGCTTTCTTT. V and J are TRBV6-2 or TRBV6-3 and TRBJ1-1; D may be TRBD1 (5 bases). V lost 4 bases and J 2 bases, leaving 14 bases between the germline ends. The CDR3 contains 15 residues. Germline CDR1 and CDR2: MNHEY and SVGEGT.

V and J are TRBV18 and TRBJ1-1, with D possibly being TRBD1 (5 bases). V lost 5 bases, J lost 1 base, and 11 bases lay in between. The CDR3 sequence is 14 residues long. CDR1 KGHSH and CDR2 LQKENI come from the germline V gene. This CDR3 reads CASSASRANTEAFF. In DNA form, the CDR3 reads TGTGCCAGCTCAGCCAGCAGGGCGAACACTGAAGCTTTCTTT.

CDR3 coding DNA: TGTGCCAGCAGCTTAGTTAGCGGCTCCTACAATGAGCAGTTCTTC. Translating it yields CASSLVSGSYNEQFF. The rearrangement links TRBV11-2 to TRBJ2-1, with D possibly being TRBD2 (6 bases). Trimming pared 1 base from V and 0 bases from J, leaving 7 bases between. The CDR3 runs 15 residues. Germline V CDR1 and CDR2: SGHAT, FQNNGV.

As DNA, the CDR3 is TGTGCCAGCAGTGCGTACAACCAGGGTCAGCCCCAGCATTTT. Its protein is CASSAYNQGQPQHF. The chain is built from TRBV2 and TRBJ1-5; perhaps TRBD1 as D (5 bases). CDR3 length: 14 amino acids. The germline V and J ends were trimmed by 4 bases and 6 bases, with 13 bases remaining between them. Per germline, CDR1 SNHLY and CDR2 FYNNEI.

This chain connects TRBV5-4 to TRBJ1-1; no firm D call. Germline-derived CDR1 and CDR2 are SGHNT and YYREEE (reference sequence). This CDR3 is 13 amino acids long. V was trimmed by 4 bases and J by 3 bases, leaving 10 bases between them. CDR3 loop: CASSPRVDTEAFF. Here the CDR3 DNA reads TGTGCCAGCAGCCCACGCGTGGACACTGAAGCTTTCTTT.

The chain combines TRBV11-2 with TRBJ2-3; no clear D. Germline V gives CDR1 SGHAT, CDR2 FQNNGV. CDR3 length equals 13 residues. Trimming took 4 bases from V and 3 from J, leaving 8 bases between them. The CDR3 DNA is TGTGCCAGCAGCTCTCCTAGGACAGATACGCAGTATTTT. Its translation: CASSSPRTDTQYF.

The sample holds one count of this clone. The genes are TRBV4-1 and TRBJ2-7; 12 nucleotides align to TRBD2. The germline CDR1 and CDR2 sequences are MGHRA and YSYEKL. The J segment lost 3 bases and the V segment lost 2 bases, leaving 8 bases of the junction unmatched. The CDR3 has 17 amino acids. CDR3 coding DNA: TGCGCCAGCAGCCAAAACCCGACTAGCGGGGGAAACTACGAGCAGTACTTC. It yields the protein CASSQNPTSGGNYEQYF.

The chain carries TRBV7-3 and TRBJ2-7; 8 bases fit TRBD1. The CDR3 is 14 residues long. J gave up 2 bases and V 4 bases, and 4 bases lay outside the gene matches. CDR1 SGHTA and CDR2 FQGTGA come from the germline V gene. CDR3 sequence (DNA): TGTGCCAGCAGCTGGGGGACAGGAGCCTACGAGCAGTACTTC. It codes for CASSWGTGAYEQYF.

V and J are TRBV5-1 and TRBJ2-6, with TRBD1 matching over 9 bases. Germline lookup yields CDR1 SGHRS and CDR2 YFSETQ. The V segment lost 3 bases and the J segment 0 bases; nucleotides outside the gene matches: 4. The CDR3 runs 17 residues. CDR3 loop: CASSSSQGASGANVLTF. The CDR3 bases are TGCGCCAGCAGCTCTTCACAGGGGGCCTCTGGGGCCAACGTCCTGACTTTC.

V is TRBV6-5 and J is TRBJ2-3; TRBD1 might be the D (5 bases). The germline V and J ends were trimmed by 10 bases and 8 bases, with 19 bases remaining between them. The CDR3 length is 13 residues. From germline, CDR1 is MNHEY and CDR2 SVGAGI. For the CDR3, the DNA is TGTGCCACCCAGGGATCCTTACTCTTTACGCAGTATTTT. Residues: CATQGSLLFTQYF.

CDR3 DNA sequence: TGCGCCAGCAGCTTGGAGGGGTTGGCAGGAAACACCATATATTTT. Protein sequence: CASSLEGLAGNTIYF. The chain uses TRBV5-1 and TRBJ1-3; D possibly corresponds to TRBD1 (5 bases). Germline CDR1 reads SGHRS; CDR2 reads YFSETQ. Deletions cut 0 bases from V and 4 bases from J, with 11 bases between. This CDR3 is built from 15 residues.

This clone appeared a single time. V and J are TRBV19 and TRBJ2-3, with a weak D call TRBD2 (6 bases). The V gene lost 2 bases and the J gene lost 5 bases, with 14 bases spanning the gap. Germline V lookup: CDR1 LNHDA, CDR2 SQIVND (reference sequence). The CDR3 loop spans 15 amino acids. The CDR3: CASSIIPRLGDTQYF. Written as DNA, the CDR3 is TGTGCCAGTAGTATAATCCCTCGACTAGGAGATACGCAGTATTTT.

The chain employs TRBV27 and TRBJ2-2, with D perhaps matching TRBD2 (5 bases). Per germline, CDR1 MNHEY and CDR2 SMNVEV (reference sequence). Trimming stripped 6 bases from V and 4 bases from J, with 12 bases between. The CDR3 contains 14 residues. The CDR3 spells CASRRAGSTGELFF. The CDR3 DNA is TGTGCCAGCAGGAGGGCGGGTAGCACCGGGGAGCTGTTTTTT.

The chain links TRBV5-6 to TRBJ2-7; 7 bases are a match to TRBD1. With 4 bases clipped from V and 3 bases from J, the junction kept 7 bases outside the gene matches. The CDR3 runs 14 residues. Germline V lookup: CDR1 SGHDT, CDR2 YYEEEE. CDR3: CASSGTVPLYEQYF. The DNA of the CDR3 is TGTGCCAGCAGCGGGACAGTCCCCCTCTACGAGCAGTACTTC.

V gene TRBV10-3 combines with J gene TRBJ1-6; D not resolved. Germline V CDR1 and CDR2: ENHRY, SYGVKD. The V end was cut by 0 bases, the J end by 4 bases, with 10 bases between. The CDR3 has 16 amino acids. In DNA form, the CDR3 reads TGTGCCATCAGTGAGTCGTTACGTAGTTATAATTCACCCCTCCACTTT. It codes for CAISESLRSYNSPLHF.

This chain connects TRBV19 to TRBJ2-2; D remains unclear. The germline gives CDR1 LNHDA, CDR2 SQIVND (reference sequence). V was pared by 10 bases and J by 7 bases, with 13 bases between. The CDR3 is made up of 12 amino acids. In DNA, the CDR3 is TGTGCCACTATAAATAGACTCGGGGAGCTGTTTTTT. Translating gives CATINRLGELFF.

The rearrangement uses TRBV25-1 and TRBJ2-3; TRBD2 agrees at 8 bases. J lost 2 bases, V lost 3 bases, and 10 bases had no gene match. The CDR3 length is 17 residues. Germline loops: CDR1 MGHDK, CDR2 SYGVNS. The CDR3 DNA reads TGTGCCAGCAGTGACCCCACGACTAGCGTATACACAGATACGCAGTATTTT. This codes for CASSDPTTSVYTDTQYF.

The CDR3 DNA follows: TGTGCCAGCAGCTCGGCTGGCGGAACAACTAATGAAAAACTGTTTTTT. It translates to CASSSAGGTTNEKLFF. J is TRBJ1-4 and V is TRBV4-2; D is uncertain. V shed 5 bases and J shed 0 bases, with 13 bases lying between them. Germline lookup yields CDR1 LGHNA and CDR2 YNFKEQ. The CDR3 extends over 16 amino acids.

This clone turned up a few times. The genes are TRBV7-8 and TRBJ2-3, with D perhaps matching TRBD1 (6 bases). Between the trimmed V and J ends, which lost 3 bases and 3 bases, there was a span of 10 bases. Germline assignment: CDR1 SGHVS and CDR2 FQNEAQ. The CDR3 is 14 amino acids. The CDR3 spells CASSLRRGTDTQYF. The CDR3 bases are TGTGCCAGCAGCTTGCGTAGGGGGACAGATACGCAGTATTTT.